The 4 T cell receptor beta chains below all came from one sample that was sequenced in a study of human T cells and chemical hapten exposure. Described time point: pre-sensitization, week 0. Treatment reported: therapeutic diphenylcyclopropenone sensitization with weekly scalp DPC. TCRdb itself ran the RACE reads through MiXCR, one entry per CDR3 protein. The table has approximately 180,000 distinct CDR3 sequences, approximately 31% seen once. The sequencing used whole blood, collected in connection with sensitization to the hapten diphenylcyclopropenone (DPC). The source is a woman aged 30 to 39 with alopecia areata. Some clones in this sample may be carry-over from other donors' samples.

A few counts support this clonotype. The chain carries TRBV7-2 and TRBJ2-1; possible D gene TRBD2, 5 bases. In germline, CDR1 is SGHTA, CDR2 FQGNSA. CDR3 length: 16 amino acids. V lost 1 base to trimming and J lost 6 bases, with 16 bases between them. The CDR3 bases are TGTGCCAGCAGCTTAGAGGTAGCGCGAGGCCCCAATGAGCAGTTCTTC. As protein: CASSLEVARGPNEQFF.

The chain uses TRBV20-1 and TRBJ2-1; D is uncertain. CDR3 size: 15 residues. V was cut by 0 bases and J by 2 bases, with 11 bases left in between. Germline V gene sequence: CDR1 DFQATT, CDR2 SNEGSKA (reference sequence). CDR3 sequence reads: CSARDESVAYNEQFF. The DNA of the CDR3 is TGCAGTGCTAGAGATGAGTCCGTGGCCTACAATGAGCAGTTCTTC.

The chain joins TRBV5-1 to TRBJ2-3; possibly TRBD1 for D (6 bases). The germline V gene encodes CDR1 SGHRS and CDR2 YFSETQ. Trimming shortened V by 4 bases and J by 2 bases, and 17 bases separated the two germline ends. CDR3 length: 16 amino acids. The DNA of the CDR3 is TGCGCCAGCAGCGTCAGGGGCCCTTCTGACACAGATACGCAGTATTTT. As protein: CASSVRGPSDTDTQYF.

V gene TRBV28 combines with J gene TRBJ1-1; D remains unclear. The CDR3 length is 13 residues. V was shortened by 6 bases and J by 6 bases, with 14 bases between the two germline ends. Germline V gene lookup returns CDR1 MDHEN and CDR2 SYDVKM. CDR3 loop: CASRPPGWAEAFF. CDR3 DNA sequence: TGTGCCAGCAGACCCCCGGGATGGGCTGAAGCTTTCTTT.